The subject of this entry is one TCR beta chain. Antigen specificity is unknown. Assay used: immunoSEQ multiplex PCR; TCRdb lists only in-frame clones, some missing. The table shows more than 20,000 clones, with 81% occurring only once. The data derive from a study of STAT5B mutations in CD4+ large granular lymphocyte leukemia. Findings and caveats of the study: Compared with healthy controls (2/35), patient top clones favored TRBV06 (8/27).

The CDR3 contains 17 residues. V was clipped by 5 bases and J by 2 bases, with 21 bases between them. Per germline, CDR1 SEHNR and CDR2 FQNEAQ (reference sequence). V is TRBV7-9 and J is TRBJ1-2; TRBD1 is a possible D gene (6 bases). This clonotype was sampled from a human donor in good health. Material: CD4+ T cells from blood buffy coats. The CDR3 DNA reads TGTGCCAGCAGCCAACCACCCGGGCGGGGGGCGAACTATGGCTACACCTTC. Translating it yields CASSQPPGRGANYGYTF.